This T cell receptor (beta chain) was captured by sequencing in a study of blood T cells in healthy people across ages (dated by TCRdb to between 2014 and 2017). Turning to the overall study: In model experiments, template switching captured roughly one uniquely barcoded TCR beta cDNA molecule for every two T cells. The study measured age-related changes in TCR beta repertoire diversity using deep sequencing normalized with unique cDNA molecular identifiers. The donors were divided into four age groups: young (average around 16 years), middle-aged (around 41), aged (approximately 62) and long-lived (about 84). To avoid experimental bias, donors of different ages were spread randomly across the sequencing lanes. For two donors (one aged 18 to 30 and one aged 80 or older), the study analyzed two additional independent replicas of 1 million unique cDNA reads from the same blood draw. What the work shows at the level of the full study, not this receptor alone: Bulk unsorted PBMC profiling prevented conclusive comparison of naive and antigen-experienced compartments. Because donor CMV infection status was unknown, age-related changes in expanded clonotypes were potentially confounded. The long-lived group showed more naive CD4+ T cells, fewer expanded clones and increased TCR diversity than the aged group, suggesting age selection. A strong correlation was found between observed TCR beta diversity and the percentage of naive T cells measured by flow cytometry. As age increased, observed TCR beta diversity per million T cells dropped in a roughly linear way, and a significant reduction was already evident by age 40. Estimates of total diversity from one million sequenced T cells were regarded as lower bounds and underestimates.

There are 15 amino acids in the CDR3, from cysteine to phenylalanine inclusive. The retained sequence is limited to the CDR3, 45 bases, with the frame set at the first base. From the germline V gene, CDR1 is SQVTM and CDR2 is ANQGSEA. V and J are trimmed by 3 bases and 4 bases, and the gene matches miss 9 bases of the junction. The library came from 5' RACE. Instrument on record: Illumina HiSeq 2500. A second PCR of roughly 6 to 11 cycles was run with a J-beta primer mix and a sample-barcoded 5' primer. A template-switch 5' adaptor carrying 12 random nucleotides introduced a unique molecular identifier onto each TCR beta cDNA molecule. Each sample yielded at least 2.5 million CDR3-containing paired-end reads. First-strand cDNA synthesis was performed from all RNA using the Mint cDNA synthesis kit, with priming by a TRBC-specific oligonucleotide. Following uracil-DNA glycosylase treatment, a first 18-cycle PCR with universal primers M1SS and BC2_uni_R was performed on all cDNA. In the authors' own workflow: For normalization, 1 million high-quality reads, each with a distinct molecular identifier, were randomly selected from each sample. Instead of being binned into consensus sequences, reads with shared molecular identifiers were discarded. CDR3 identification, clonotype clustering and error correction used MiTCR with a Q25 quality threshold and the strictest error-elimination algorithm. Lower-bound total TCR beta diversity was estimated with a nonparametric unseen species model using Euler transformation. TCRdb reanalyzed the raw reads on its own, using fastp at Q25 for trimming and MiXCR for clone calling, and kept in-frame beta chains. Every entry covers one CDR3 protein and lists the most common genes and DNA from its rows. V and J calls and clone size were set by TCRdb, not the authors. The sample has over 1,300,000 distinct CDR3 sequences on record, approximately 59% of them singletons. Clones ranked in the top ten supply about 6.3% of the sample.

Donors were around 37 systemically healthy Caucasian individuals from Russia aged roughly 6 to 95 years. Each donor gave roughly 9.5 milliliters of peripheral blood, collected into EDTA-treated Vacutainer tubes. Ficoll-Paque density-gradient centrifugation was used to isolate PBMCs, with at least 7 million obtained per sample. Total RNA, at least 6 micrograms per sample, was extracted from PBMCs with Trizol reagent. Naive CD45RAhigh/CD27high T cell percentages were measured by flow cytometry on a PBMC aliquot from every donor. This clonotype was seen a few times. Its antigen is currently not known. No per-base quality is available; no much larger clone lies one base away.

The origin of this receptor is a man between 18 and 29 years old in good health. Sequenced material: blood. Recombination linked TRBV29-1 to TRBJ2-1; 7 of the junction bases match TRBD2. CDR3 loop: CSVDRRASGYNEQFF. The bases read TGCAGCGTTGACCGAAGGGCTAGCGGTTACAATGAGCAGTTCTTC.